This TCR beta chain was documented in a study of lymphopenia after photon versus proton radiotherapy. Study-wide results and limits: Relative stability marked proton patients; photon patients lost diversity and naive cells. Better survival with proton therapy was suggested as possible, not demonstrated. Oligoclonal CD8+ Temra expansion after nadir drove photon patients' diversity drop.

Clones were sequenced by immunoSEQ multiplex PCR, and TCRdb holds only the in-frame ones, with some missing. Seen here are about 26,000 clones, 85% to 90% observed once, and the top ten hold 5.2%. The V gene lost 1 base and the J gene lost 3 bases, with 7 bases spanning the gap. This CDR3 spans 15 amino acids. From germline, CDR1 is MDHEN and CDR2 SYDVKM. A remark on this clone: The antigen is unknown.

This clonotype was sampled from a man in his thirties or forties with gastric cancer. The V and J genes are TRBV28 and TRBJ2-6; D call uncertain. This sample comprised peripheral blood, obtained from a patient treated with photon-based radiotherapy. CDR3 nucleotide sequence: TGTGCCAGCAGTTTATTGACCGATGGGGCCAACGTCCTGACTTTC. Amino acids: CASSLLTDGANVLTF.